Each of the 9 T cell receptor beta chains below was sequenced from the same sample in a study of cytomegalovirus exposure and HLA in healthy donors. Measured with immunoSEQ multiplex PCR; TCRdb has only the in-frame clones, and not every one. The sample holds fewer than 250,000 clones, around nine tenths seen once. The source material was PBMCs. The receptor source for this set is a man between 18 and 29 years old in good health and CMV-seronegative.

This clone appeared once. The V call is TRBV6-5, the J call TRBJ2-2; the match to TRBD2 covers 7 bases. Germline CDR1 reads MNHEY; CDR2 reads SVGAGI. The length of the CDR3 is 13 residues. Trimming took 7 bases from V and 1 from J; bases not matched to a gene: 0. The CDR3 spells CASTGGNTGELFF. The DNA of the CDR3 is TGTGCCAGCACGGGGGGGAACACCGGGGAGCTGTTTTTT.

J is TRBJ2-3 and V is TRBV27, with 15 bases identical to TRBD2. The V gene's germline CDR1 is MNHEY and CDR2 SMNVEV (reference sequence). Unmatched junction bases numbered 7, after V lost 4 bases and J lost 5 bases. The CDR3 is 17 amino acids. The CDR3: CASSSSGLAGGVDTQYF. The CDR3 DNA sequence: TGTGCCAGCAGTTCCTCCGGACTAGCGGGGGGGGTAGATACGCAGTATTTT.

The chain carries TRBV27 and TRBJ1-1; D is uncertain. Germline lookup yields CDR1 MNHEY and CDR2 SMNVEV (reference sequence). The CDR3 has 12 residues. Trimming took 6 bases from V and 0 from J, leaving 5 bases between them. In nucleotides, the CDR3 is TGTGCCAGCAGATCTATGAACACTGAAGCTTTCTTT. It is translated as CASRSMNTEAFF.

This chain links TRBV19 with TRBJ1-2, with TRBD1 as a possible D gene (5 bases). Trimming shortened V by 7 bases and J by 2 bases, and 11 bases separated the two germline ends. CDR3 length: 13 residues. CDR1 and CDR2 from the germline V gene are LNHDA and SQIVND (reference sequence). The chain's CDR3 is CASTLAGNYGYTF. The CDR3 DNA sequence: TGTGCCAGTACCCTCGCAGGGAACTATGGCTACACCTTC.

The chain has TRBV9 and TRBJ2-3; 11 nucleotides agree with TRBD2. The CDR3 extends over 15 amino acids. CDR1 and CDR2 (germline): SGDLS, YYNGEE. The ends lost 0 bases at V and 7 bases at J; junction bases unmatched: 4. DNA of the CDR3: TGTGCCAGCAGCGTAGGTAGCGGGGGGGGCTATACGCAGTATTTT. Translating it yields CASSVGSGGGYTQYF.

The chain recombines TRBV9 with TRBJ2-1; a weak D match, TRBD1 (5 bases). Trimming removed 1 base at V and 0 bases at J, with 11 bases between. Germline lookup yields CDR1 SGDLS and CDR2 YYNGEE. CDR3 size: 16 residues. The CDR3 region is CASSVRGQSSYNEQFF. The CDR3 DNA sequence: TGTGCCAGCAGCGTACGAGGACAAAGCTCCTACAATGAGCAGTTCTTC.

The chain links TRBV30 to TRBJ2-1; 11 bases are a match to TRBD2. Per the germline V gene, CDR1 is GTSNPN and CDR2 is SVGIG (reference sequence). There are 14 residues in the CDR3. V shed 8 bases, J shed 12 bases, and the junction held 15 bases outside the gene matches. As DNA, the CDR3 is TGTGCCACGCCGGGACTAGCGGAAAGGGGCGGGCAGTTCTTC. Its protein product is CATPGLAERGGQFF. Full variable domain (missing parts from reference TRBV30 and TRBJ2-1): SQTIHQWPATLVQPVGSPLSLECTVEGTSNPNLYWYRQAAGRGLQLLFYSVGIGQISSEVPQNLSASRPQDRQFILSSKKLLLSDSGFYLCATPGLAERGGQFFGPGTRLTVL.

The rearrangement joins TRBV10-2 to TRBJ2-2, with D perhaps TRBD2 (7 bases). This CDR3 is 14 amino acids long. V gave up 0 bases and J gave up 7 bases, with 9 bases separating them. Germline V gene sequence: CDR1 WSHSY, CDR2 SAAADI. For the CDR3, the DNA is TGCGCCAGCAGTGAGTCCGGGGGGCTCGGGGAGCTGTTTTTT. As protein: CASSESGGLGELFF.

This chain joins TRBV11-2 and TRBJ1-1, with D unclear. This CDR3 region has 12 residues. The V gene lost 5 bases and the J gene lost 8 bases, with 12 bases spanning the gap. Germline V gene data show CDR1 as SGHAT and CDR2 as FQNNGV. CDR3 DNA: TGTGCCAGCAGCCGAATGGGCAGAGAAGCTTTCTTT. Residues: CASSRMGREAFF.